The table lists the clone carrying this T cell receptor beta chain with many counts. The data stem from a study of neurological immune-mediated disorders. The wider study: About 90% of the roughly 35 multiple sclerosis patients had relapsing-remitting disease; 3 had secondary progressive.

Germline V gene lookup returns CDR1 MNHEY and CDR2 SMNVEV (reference sequence). Germline trimming cut 6 bases from V and 9 bases from J; bases unmatched to any gene: 8. This CDR3 has 13 amino acids. Each CDR3 protein gets one entry after TCRdb re-called the 5' RACE reads with MiXCR. In the table there are roughly 70,000 distinct CDR3 sequences, less than 5.5% of which are singletons. The sample taken for sequencing was PBMCs. This chain joins TRBV27 and TRBJ1-5; 7 bases align to TRBD1. This receptor was obtained from a woman aged 25-40 years with multiple sclerosis. The CDR3 sequence is CASSRDSLGPQHF. In DNA, the CDR3 is TGTGCCAGCAGCCGGGACAGTTTGGGGCCCCAGCATTTT.